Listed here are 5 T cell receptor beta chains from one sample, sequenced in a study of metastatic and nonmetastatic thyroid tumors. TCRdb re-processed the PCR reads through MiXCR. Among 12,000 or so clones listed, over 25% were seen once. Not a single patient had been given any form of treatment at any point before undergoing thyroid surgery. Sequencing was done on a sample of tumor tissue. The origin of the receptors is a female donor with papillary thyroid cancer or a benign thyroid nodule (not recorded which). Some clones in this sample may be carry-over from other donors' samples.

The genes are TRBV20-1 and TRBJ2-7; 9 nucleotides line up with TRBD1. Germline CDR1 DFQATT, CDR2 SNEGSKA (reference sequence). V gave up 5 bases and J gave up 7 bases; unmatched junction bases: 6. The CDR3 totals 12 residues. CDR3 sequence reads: CSAWDRDFEQYF. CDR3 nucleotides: TGCAGTGCTTGGGACAGGGACTTTGAGCAGTACTTC.

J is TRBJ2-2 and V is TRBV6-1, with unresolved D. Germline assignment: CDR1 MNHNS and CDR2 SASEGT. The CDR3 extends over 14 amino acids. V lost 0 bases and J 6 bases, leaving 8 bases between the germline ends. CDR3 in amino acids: CASSEARAAGELFF. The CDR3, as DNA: TGTGCCAGCAGTGAAGCAAGGGCTGCCGGGGAGCTGTTTTTT.

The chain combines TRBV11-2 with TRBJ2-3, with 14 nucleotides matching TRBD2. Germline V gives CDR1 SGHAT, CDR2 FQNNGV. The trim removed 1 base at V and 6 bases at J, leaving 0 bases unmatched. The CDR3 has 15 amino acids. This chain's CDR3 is CASSLGLAGGDTQYF. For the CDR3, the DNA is TGTGCCAGCAGCTTAGGACTAGCGGGAGGGGATACGCAGTATTTT.

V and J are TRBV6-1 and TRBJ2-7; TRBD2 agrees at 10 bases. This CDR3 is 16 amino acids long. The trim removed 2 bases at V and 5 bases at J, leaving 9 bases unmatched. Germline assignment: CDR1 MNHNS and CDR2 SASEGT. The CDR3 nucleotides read TGTGCCAGCAGTGAAAGAGTAGCGGGAGGTCGGAACGAGCAGTACTTC. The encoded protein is CASSERVAGGRNEQYF.

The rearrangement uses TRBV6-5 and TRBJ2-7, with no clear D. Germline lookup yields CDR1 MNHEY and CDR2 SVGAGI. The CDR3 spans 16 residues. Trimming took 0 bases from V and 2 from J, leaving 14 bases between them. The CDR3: CASSYSPAPGTYEQYF. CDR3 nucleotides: TGTGCCAGCAGTTACTCCCCCGCCCCGGGTACCTACGAGCAGTACTTC.